The TCR beta chain under discussion was sequenced for a study of OX40 agonist ivuxolimab in advanced cancers. Study details: The group had a mean age of about 64 years, ranged from 23 to 79, and was 75% to 85% male.

Broader study findings: Antigen targets of the expanded peripheral T cells went undetermined.

CDR3 length equals 15 residues. The germline gives CDR1 MNHNS, CDR2 SASEGT. This clone was found once. Its matching antigen is unknown. The junction departs from the called germline gene at one end, perhaps through a read error. Autoimmune disease history or systemic immunosuppression meant exclusion. Repertoires were generated with immunoSEQ multiplex PCR, while TCRdb's copy carries only in-frame clones and drops some. The profile shows fewer than 60,000 clones, more than 85% of them singletons. Material: CD4+ or CD8+ T cells sorted from blood, obtained in a trial of the OX40 agonist ivuxolimab. This sequence joins TRBV6-1 and TRBJ1-1, with 9 nucleotides matching TRBD1. The receptor was isolated from an adult with an advanced solid tumor such as melanoma, head and neck, liver or kidney cancer. The CDR3 region is CAINDRGSGGTETFF. The CDR3 nucleotides are TGTGCCATCAATGACAGGGGGAGTGGAGGAACTGAAACTTTCTTT.